These T cell receptor beta chains were read from a single sample in a study of blood T cell repertoires in COVID-19. Using immunoSEQ multiplex PCR, the repertoire was profiled, and TCRdb retains in-frame clones only, with some absent. The sample lists some 340,000 clones; approximately 81% were seen once. The sample was peripheral blood. These receptors were collected from a young woman with acute or convalescent COVID-19. Both conserved end residues are part of each CDR3. The D gene is left open where the match is weak. Rows may omit the clone size; those that give it use once, few, many or a size class.

-	TRBV27	17	TRBD1	TRBJ2-2	CASSLSGGRGRSGELFF	TGTGCCAGCAGTTTATCTGGGGGCAGGGGGCGCTCCGGGGAGCTGTTTTTT
-	TRBV2	16	-	TRBJ1-5	CASSESPGAKNQPQHF	TGTGCCAGCAGTGAATCCCCAGGGGCGAAAAATCAGCCCCAGCATTTT
-	TRBV7-9	16	-	TRBJ1-1	CASSEPTGSMNTEAFF	TGTGCCAGCAGCGAACCGACAGGCTCAATGAACACTGAAGCTTTCTTT
-	TRBV20-1	11	-	TRBJ2-1	CSARDATTQFF	TGCAGTGCTAGAGATGCGACTACCCAGTTCTTC
-	TRBV5-4	14	TRBD2	TRBJ2-5	CASSPLAGAETQYF	TGTGCCAGCAGCCCATTAGCGGGAGCAGAGACCCAGTACTTC
few	TRBV2	15	-	TRBJ1-1	CASRYRDLGSPEAFF	TGTGCCAGCAGGTACCGGGACTTAGGGTCCCCTGAAGCTTTCTTT
-	TRBV19	15	-	TRBJ1-2	CASRPEGRSIYGYTF	TGTGCCAGTAGACCAGAGGGCAGGAGTATCTATGGCTACACCTTC
-	TRBV5-4	20	TRBD2	TRBJ2-4	CASSLMFVSGGAEGKNIQYF	TGTGCCAGCAGCTTGATGTTCGTTAGCGGGGGGGCCGAAGGCAAAAACATTCAGTACTTC
-	TRBV2	15	-	TRBJ2-1	CASSEGTRGLNEQFF	TGTGCCAGCAGTGAAGGGACTCGGGGGTTAAATGAGCAGTTCTTC
-	TRBV7-2	16	-	TRBJ1-1	CASSLWSGTKNTEAFF	TGTGCCAGCAGCTTGTGGTCGGGGACAAAGAACACTGAAGCTTTCTTT
-	TRBV2	14	TRBD2	TRBJ2-1	CASRALAGVNEQFF	TGTGCCAGCAGAGCCCTAGCGGGGGTTAATGAGCAGTTCTTC
-	TRBV6-5	14	TRBD2	TRBJ2-7	CASISSGRRYEQYF	TGTGCCAGCATTTCAAGCGGGAGGCGCTACGAGCAGTACTTC
-	TRBV7-9	11	TRBD1	TRBJ2-7	CASSPDRAQYF	TGTGCCAGCAGCCCGGACAGGGCGCAGTACTTC
-	TRBV5-5	12	-	TRBJ1-1	CASSLFRGLAFF	TGTGCCAGCAGCCTCTTTAGAGGCCTTGCTTTCTTT
-	TRBV29-1	12	TRBD1	TRBJ1-4	CSVLGQGREFFF	TGCAGCGTACTCGGACAGGGGAGAGAGTTTTTTTTT
-	TRBV6-1	18	TRBD1	TRBJ1-2	CASSEETVGTATNYGYTF	TGTGCCAGCAGTGAAGAAACCGTCGGGACAGCTACTAACTATGGCTACACCTTC